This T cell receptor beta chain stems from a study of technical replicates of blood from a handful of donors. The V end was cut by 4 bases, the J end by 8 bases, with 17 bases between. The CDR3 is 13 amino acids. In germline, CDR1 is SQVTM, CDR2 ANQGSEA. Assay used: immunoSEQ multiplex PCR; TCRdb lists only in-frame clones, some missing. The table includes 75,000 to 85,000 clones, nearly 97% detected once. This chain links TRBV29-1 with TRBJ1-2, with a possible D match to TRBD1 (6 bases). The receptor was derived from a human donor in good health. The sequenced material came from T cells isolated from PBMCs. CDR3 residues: CSVGTGSLGGYTF. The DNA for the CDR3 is TGCAGCGTTGGAACAGGGTCCCTTGGGGGCTACACCTTC.